This passage covers 20 T cell receptor beta chains from one sample sequenced in a study of blood T cell repertoires in COVID-19. Measured with immunoSEQ multiplex PCR; TCRdb has only the in-frame clones, and not every one. The sample holds about 460,000 clones, around 85% seen once. The sample was PBMCs or T cells enriched from blood (not recorded which). The receptor set was obtained from a woman aged 55-69 years who had recovered from COVID-19.

This rearrangement joins TRBV9 to TRBJ1-6; 9 nucleotides align to TRBD1. The ends lost 1 base at V and 6 bases at J; junction bases unmatched: 5. Germline CDR1 and CDR2: SGDLS and YYNGEE. The CDR3 has 16 residues. Here the CDR3 DNA reads TGTGCCAGCAGCGTATTTCCGGACAGGGGTAATTCACCCCTCCACTTT. Translating gives CASSVFPDRGNSPLHF.

This CDR3 reads CASTTGTIYEQYV. The CDR3 DNA is TGTGCCAGCACCACAGGTACTATCTACGAGCAGTACGTC. J is TRBJ2-7 and V is TRBV6-5; D possibly corresponds to TRBD1 (5 bases). With 7 bases removed from V and 3 bases from J, the gap between germline ends came to 13 bases. CDR1 and CDR2 from the germline V gene are MNHEY and SVGAGI. The CDR3 is made up of 13 amino acids.

This clone was picked up one time. V gene TRBV15 combines with J gene TRBJ1-1; 7 nucleotides align to TRBD1. CDR3 length equals 16 residues. Trimming removed 1 base from V and 1 base from J; junction bases left unmatched: 6. Per the germline V gene, CDR1 is LNHNV and CDR2 is YYDKDF (reference sequence). The CDR3, as DNA: TGTGCCACCAGCAGAGGAGGGGGCGCGGAGAACACTGAAGCTTTCTTT. Residues: CATSRGGGAENTEAFF. The variable domain in full, with the rest retrieved from reference TRBV15 and TRBJ1-1, is DAMVIQNPRYQVTQFGKPVTLSCSQTLNHNVMYWYQQKSSQAPKLLFHYYDKDFNNEADTPDNFQSRRPNTSFCFLDIRSPGLGDTAMYLCATSRGGGAENTEAFFGQGTRLTVV.

This clone is a singleton in its sample. The chain employs TRBV6-5 and TRBJ1-6; no clear D gene. Germline CDR1 and CDR2: MNHEY and SVGAGI. This CDR3 spans 15 amino acids. V was cut by 6 bases and J by 8 bases, with 17 bases left in between. The CDR3 DNA reads TGTGCCAGCAGCCCGACGGGTCTCAATTATTCACCCCTCCACTTT. Translation gives CASSPTGLNYSPLHF.

The V and J genes are TRBV2 and TRBJ2-2; possibly TRBD1 for D (6 bases). Between the trimmed V and J ends, which lost 6 bases and 2 bases, there was a span of 13 bases. This CDR3 has 15 amino acids. Looked up from germline, CDR1 is SNHLY and CDR2 is FYNNEI. DNA of the CDR3: TGTGCCAGCAGCGGGACAACAACCAACACCGGGGAGCTGTTTTTT. Translation: CASSGTTTNTGELFF.

The chain joins TRBV5-4 to TRBJ2-2; 7 bases line up with TRBD2. The ends lost 5 bases at V and 6 bases at J; junction bases unmatched: 10. This CDR3 contains 15 residues. CDR1 SGHNT and CDR2 YYREEE come from the germline V gene (reference sequence). The CDR3 loop is CASSLLAKSSGELFF. The CDR3 coding sequence is TGTGCCAGCAGTTTACTAGCGAAGTCTTCCGGGGAGCTGTTTTTT.

For the CDR3, the DNA is TGTGCCAGTAGTATGACACAGGGGTATGGCTACACCTTC. Translated, it gives CASSMTQGYGYTF. The chain uses TRBV19 and TRBJ1-2; 7 positions match TRBD1. CDR3 length equals 13 residues. From germline, CDR1 is LNHDA and CDR2 SQIVND (reference sequence). The V segment lost 3 bases and the J segment 5 bases; nucleotides outside the gene matches: 3. The complete variable domain, with remaining parts taken from reference TRBV19 and TRBJ1-2, reads DGGITQSPKYLFRKEGQNVTLSCEQNLNHDAMYWYRQDPGQGLRLIYYSQIVNDFQKGDIAEGYSVSREKKESFPLTVTSAQKNPTAFYLCASSMTQGYGYTFGSGTRLTVV.

The chain is built from TRBV11-3 and TRBJ1-1; 10 nucleotides align to TRBD1. This CDR3 contains 17 residues. The germline CDR1 and CDR2 sequences are SGHNT and YENEEA. Trimming removed 4 bases from V and 0 bases from J; junction bases left unmatched: 8. CDR3 DNA: TGTGCCAGCAGCTCTTGGGACAGGGGATGGATGAACACTGAAGCTTTCTTT. It yields the protein CASSSWDRGWMNTEAFF.

J is TRBJ1-5 and V is TRBV10-3; 9 positions match TRBD1. Germline V gene sequence: CDR1 ENHRY, CDR2 SYGVKD. The V and J ends lost 2 bases and 4 bases, in that order; junction bases with no gene match: 6. The CDR3 is 16 residues long. DNA of the CDR3: TGTGCCATCAGTGAGCTTTTTGGACAGGGGAATCAGCCCCAGCATTTT. Its protein is CAISELFGQGNQPQHF.

This rearrangement joins TRBV5-1 to TRBJ2-7, with a possible D match to TRBD1 (5 bases). In germline, CDR1 is SGHRS, CDR2 YFSETQ. Trimming stripped 0 bases from V and 0 bases from J, with 13 bases between. This CDR3 contains 16 residues. The CDR3 region is CASSLVWGGSSYEQYF. For the CDR3, the DNA is TGCGCCAGCAGCTTGGTATGGGGCGGTAGCTCCTACGAGCAGTACTTC.

A single count supports this clone. This sequence joins TRBV15 and TRBJ1-4; the match to TRBD1 covers 10 bases. The CDR3 runs to 16 residues. Germline V CDR1 and CDR2: LNHNV, YYDKDF (reference sequence). V lost 0 bases to trimming and J lost 6 bases; unmatched junction nucleotides: 4. The DNA for the CDR3 is TGTGCCACCAGCAGAGAACCCGGGACAGGGGATGAAAAACTGTTTTTT. It encodes CATSREPGTGDEKLFF.

CDR3 residues: CASSPPGLTGELFF. The CDR3 DNA is TGTGCCAGCAGCCCCCCTGGACTCACCGGGGAGCTGTTTTTT. The chain carries TRBV13 and TRBJ2-2, with a tentative D call TRBD2 (5 bases). This CDR3 comprises 14 residues. The V end was cut by 5 bases, the J end by 4 bases, with 11 bases between. Germline lookup yields CDR1 PRHDT and CDR2 FYEKMQ (reference sequence).

This clone was seen only once. V gene TRBV18 combines with J gene TRBJ1-1, with a weak D call TRBD1 (5 bases). The CDR3 has 16 amino acids. CDR1 and CDR2 (germline): KGHSH, LQKENI. The V end was cut by 2 bases, the J end by 2 bases, with 15 bases between. CDR3 DNA sequence: TGTGCCAGCTCACCAAGGCTGGGGGGAATAAACACTGAAGCTTTCTTT. This translates into CASSPRLGGINTEAFF.

This clone was picked up a small number of times. The V gene is TRBV6-5, the J gene TRBJ1-3; D uncertain. V shed 0 bases and J shed 0 bases, with 6 bases lying between them. CDR3 length: 15 residues. The germline V gene has CDR1 MNHEY and CDR2 SVGAGI. Written as DNA, the CDR3 is TGTGCCAGCAGTTACTCCATGGCCTCTGGAAACACCATATATTTT. Its protein is CASSYSMASGNTIYF.

The CDR3 sequence: CATSAGTSGGLQETQYF. The CDR3 DNA follows: TGTGCCACCAGCGCCGGGACTAGCGGGGGTCTACAAGAGACCCAGTACTTC. V and J are TRBV15 and TRBJ2-5, with 14 bases aligning to TRBD2. Germline CDR1 is LNHNV and CDR2 is YYDKDF (reference sequence). J lost 2 bases, V lost 5 bases, and 7 bases had no gene match. The CDR3 extends over 17 amino acids. The full variable domain, completed using reference TRBV15 and TRBJ2-5, is DAMVIQNPRYQVTQFGKPVTLSCSQTLNHNVMYWYQQKSSQAPKLLFHYYDKDFNNEADTPDNFQSRRPNTSFCFLDIRSPGLGDTAMYLCATSAGTSGGLQETQYFGPGTRLLVL.

The chain combines TRBV7-7 with TRBJ2-5; TRBD1 aligns across 9 bases. Losses at the gene ends were 1 base for V and 5 bases for J; bases not matched to a gene: 8. The CDR3 is 16 residues long. Germline assignment: CDR1 SSHAT and CDR2 FNYEAQ (reference sequence). The CDR3 region has the DNA TGTGCCAGCAGCTTAGGCCCGGGACAGGGAGGGGAGACCCAGTACTTC. Its translation: CASSLGPGQGGETQYF.

In its sample, this clone was seen a few times. V gene TRBV5-1 combines with J gene TRBJ2-6, with D possibly being TRBD1 (5 bases). CDR3 length equals 17 residues. Germline V gene data show CDR1 as SGHRS and CDR2 as YFSETQ. The ends were cut back, 0 bases at V and 2 bases at J, with 12 bases in the middle. The CDR3 loop is CASSLGPGLTGANVLTF. The CDR3 DNA reads TGCGCCAGCAGCTTGGGGCCAGGGTTAACTGGGGCCAACGTCCTGACTTTC. The whole variable domain, remainder taken from reference TRBV5-1 and TRBJ2-6, is KAGVTQTPRYLIKTRGQQVTLSCSPISGHRSVSWYQQTPGQGLQFLFEYFSETQRNKGNFPGRFSGRQFSNSRSEMNVSTLELGDSALYLCASSLGPGLTGANVLTFGAGSRLTVL.

V gene TRBV14 combines with J gene TRBJ1-1; unclear D gene. CDR3 length: 13 residues. Deletions cut 0 bases from V and 11 bases from J, with 13 bases between. Germline loops: CDR1 SGHDN, CDR2 FVKESK. This CDR3 reads CASSQDRREGAFF. The CDR3 DNA follows: TGTGCCAGCAGCCAAGATAGGAGGGAAGGGGCTTTCTTT.

This clone was counted only a few times. CDR3 in DNA: TGTGCCAGAAGCTACCAGGGGCGATGCAATCAGCCCCAGCATTTT. As protein: CARSYQGRCNQPQHF. The chain links TRBV5-3 to TRBJ1-5; weak D call: TRBD1 (6 bases). TRBV5-3 has ORF status, its function being uncertain. V lost 3 bases and J lost 2, with 12 bases in between. This CDR3 comprises 15 residues.

V is TRBV30 and J is TRBJ1-1, with D perhaps TRBD1 (5 bases). The CDR3 runs to 14 residues. The V end was cut by 2 bases, the J end by 2 bases, with 12 bases between. Germline loops: CDR1 GTSNPN, CDR2 SVGIG (reference sequence). CDR3 region: CAWSLGGVNTEAFF. CDR3 in DNA: TGTGCCTGGAGTCTCGGAGGGGTCAACACTGAAGCTTTCTTT.